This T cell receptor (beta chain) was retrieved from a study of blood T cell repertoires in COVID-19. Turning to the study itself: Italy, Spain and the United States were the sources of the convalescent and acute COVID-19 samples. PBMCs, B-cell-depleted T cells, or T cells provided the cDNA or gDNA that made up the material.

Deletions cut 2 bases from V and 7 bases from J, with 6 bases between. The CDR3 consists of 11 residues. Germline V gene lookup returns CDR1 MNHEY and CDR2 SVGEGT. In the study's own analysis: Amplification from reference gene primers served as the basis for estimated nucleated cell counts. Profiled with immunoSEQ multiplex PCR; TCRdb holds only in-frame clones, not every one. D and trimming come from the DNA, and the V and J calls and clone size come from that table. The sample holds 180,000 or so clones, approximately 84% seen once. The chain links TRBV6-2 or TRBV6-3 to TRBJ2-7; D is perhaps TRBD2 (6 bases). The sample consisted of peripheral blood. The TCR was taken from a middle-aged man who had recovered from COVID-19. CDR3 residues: CASSYGGEQYF. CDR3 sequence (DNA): TGTGCCAGCAGTTACGGGGGGGAGCAGTACTTC.